The rows below give T cell receptor beta chains drawn from one sample of a study of T cells in Graves' hyperthyroidism and ophthalmopathy. TCRdb ran MiXCR on the multiplex PCR reads and lists one entry per CDR3 protein. The table shows around 450,000 distinct CDR3 sequences, with around 14% occurring only once. The sequenced sample was blood. The receptors originated from a woman between 18 and 30 years old with Graves' hyperthyroidism. Each CDR3 is given with its conserved first and last residue. The order of the fields is J gene, V gene, D gene, clone size, CDR3 protein, CDR3 DNA. D genes are given only for firm matches. The size of a clone is reported for some rows only, either as once, few or many, or as a class for expanded clones.

j_call: TRBJ1-3
v_call: TRBV6-1
d_call: NA
clone_size: many
cdr3_aa: CASSKLDGTPVGNTIYF
cdr3_nt: TGTGCCAGCAGTAAGCTTGATGGGACACCAGTAGGAAACACCATATATTTT

j_call: TRBJ1-5
v_call: TRBV7-2
d_call: TRBD1
clone_size: many
cdr3_aa: CASSLFGQANQPQHF
cdr3_nt: TGTGCCAGCAGCTTATTCGGACAGGCGAATCAGCCCCAGCATTTT

j_call: TRBJ2-1
v_call: TRBV12-3/TRBV12-4
d_call: NA
clone_size: many
cdr3_aa: CASSLGSGNEQFF
cdr3_nt: TGTGCCAGCAGTTTGGGTAGCGGCAATGAGCAGTTCTTC

j_call: TRBJ2-1
v_call: TRBV5-1
d_call: TRBD1
clone_size: many
cdr3_aa: CASSLDGTGLFF
cdr3_nt: TGCGCCAGCAGCTTGGATGGGACAGGCCTGTTCTTC

j_call: TRBJ1-1
v_call: TRBV29-1
d_call: TRBD1
clone_size: many
cdr3_aa: CSVRQGMVAFF
cdr3_nt: TGCAGCGTCCGACAGGGAATGGTCGCTTTCTTT

j_call: TRBJ1-3
v_call: TRBV20-1
d_call: TRBD1
clone_size: NA
cdr3_aa: CSAGDRGSGNTIYF
cdr3_nt: TGCAGTGCTGGAGACAGGGGCTCTGGAAACACCATATATTTT

j_call: TRBJ1-4
v_call: TRBV10-3
d_call: TRBD1
clone_size: NA
cdr3_aa: CAIKVGPGGDEKLFF
cdr3_nt: TGTGCCATCAAGGTCGGCCCAGGGGGGGATGAAAAACTGTTTTTT

j_call: TRBJ2-1
v_call: TRBV11-2
d_call: NA
clone_size: many
cdr3_aa: CASSLDVWGPYNEQFF
cdr3_nt: TGTGCCAGCAGCTTAGATGTTTGGGGTCCCTACAATGAGCAGTTCTTC

j_call: TRBJ2-3
v_call: TRBV5-1
d_call: TRBD2
clone_size: many
cdr3_aa: CASSSTGGTDTQYF
cdr3_nt: TGCGCCAGCAGCTCGACGGGGGGGACAGATACGCAGTATTTT

j_call: TRBJ1-2
v_call: TRBV3-1
d_call: NA
clone_size: many
cdr3_aa: CASSPRGTYGYTF
cdr3_nt: TGTGCCAGCAGCCCTCGAGGTACCTATGGCTACACCTTC

j_call: TRBJ2-5
v_call: TRBV7-9
d_call: NA
clone_size: many
cdr3_aa: CASSLRRDTLLETQYF
cdr3_nt: TGTGCCAGCAGCTTACGCCGGGACACCCTTCTGGAGACCCAGTACTTC

j_call: TRBJ2-1
v_call: TRBV29-1
d_call: NA
clone_size: few
cdr3_aa: CSVVAGPSNEQFF
cdr3_nt: TGCAGCGTTGTAGCAGGGCCCAGCAATGAGCAGTTCTTC

j_call: TRBJ1-2
v_call: TRBV10-3
d_call: TRBD1
clone_size: NA
cdr3_aa: CAISEGDRGSGYTF
cdr3_nt: TGTGCCATCAGTGAGGGGGACAGGGGTTCTGGCTACACCTTC

j_call: TRBJ1-5
v_call: TRBV20-1
d_call: NA
clone_size: many
cdr3_aa: CSATTGENQPQHF
cdr3_nt: TGCAGTGCAACGACGGGAGAGAATCAGCCCCAGCATTTT

j_call: TRBJ2-5
v_call: TRBV7-6
d_call: NA
clone_size: many
cdr3_aa: CASSYTKRPQETQYF
cdr3_nt: TGTGCCAGCAGCTATACTAAGCGGCCCCAAGAGACCCAGTACTTC

j_call: TRBJ2-3
v_call: TRBV5-1
d_call: TRBD1
clone_size: once
cdr3_aa: CASTQGVITDTQYF
cdr3_nt: TGCGCCAGCACTCAGGGGGTAATCACAGATACGCAGTATTTT

j_call: TRBJ2-1
v_call: TRBV30
d_call: TRBD1
clone_size: many
cdr3_aa: CAWHQGTGPNEQFF
cdr3_nt: TGTGCCTGGCATCAGGGGACAGGGCCCAATGAGCAGTTCTTC

j_call: TRBJ2-3
v_call: TRBV7-3
d_call: TRBD2
clone_size: many
cdr3_aa: CASSRGLAIADTQYF
cdr3_nt: TGTGCCAGCAGCCGGGGACTAGCGATCGCAGATACGCAGTATTTT

j_call: TRBJ2-2
v_call: TRBV7-3
d_call: TRBD2
clone_size: many
cdr3_aa: CASSLNSGGDTGELFF
cdr3_nt: TGTGCCAGCAGCTTAAATAGCGGGGGGGACACCGGGGAGCTGTTTTTT

j_call: TRBJ2-1
v_call: TRBV19
d_call: NA
clone_size: few
cdr3_aa: CASSPRGSAYNEQFF
cdr3_nt: TGTGCCAGTAGTCCTCGAGGGAGCGCTTACAATGAGCAGTTCTTC

j_call: TRBJ2-7
v_call: TRBV5-1
d_call: NA
clone_size: few
cdr3_aa: CASSLEQGRDEQYF
cdr3_nt: TGCGCCAGCAGCTTGGAACAGGGGAGGGACGAGCAGTACTTC

j_call: TRBJ1-1
v_call: TRBV7-9
d_call: NA
clone_size: many
cdr3_aa: CASSRPDTSTEAFF
cdr3_nt: TGTGCCAGCAGTCGACCTGACACCTCCACTGAAGCTTTCTTT

j_call: TRBJ2-3
v_call: TRBV12-3/TRBV12-4
d_call: TRBD2
clone_size: many
cdr3_aa: CASSYGGATDTQYF
cdr3_nt: TGTGCCAGCAGTTACGGGGGGGCCACAGATACGCAGTATTTT

j_call: TRBJ1-5
v_call: TRBV19
d_call: NA
clone_size: NA
cdr3_aa: CASSIPAIEPQHF
cdr3_nt: TGTGCCAGTAGTATTCCCGCAATCGAGCCCCAGCATTTT

j_call: TRBJ1-2
v_call: TRBV20-1
d_call: NA
clone_size: many
cdr3_aa: CSARGRTVGYTF
cdr3_nt: TGCAGTGCTAGAGGACGGACAGTCGGCTACACCTTC

j_call: TRBJ2-3
v_call: TRBV20-1
d_call: TRBD2
clone_size: many
cdr3_aa: CSARGGGAGGNTDTQYF
cdr3_nt: TGCAGTGCTAGAGGTGGTGGTGCGGGGGGGAACACAGATACGCAGTATTTT

j_call: TRBJ1-2
v_call: TRBV18
d_call: TRBD1
clone_size: many
cdr3_aa: CASGRQGDYGYTF
cdr3_nt: TGTGCCAGCGGAAGACAGGGGGACTATGGCTACACCTTC

j_call: TRBJ1-5
v_call: TRBV10-3
d_call: NA
clone_size: many
cdr3_aa: CAIRAGANQPQHF
cdr3_nt: TGTGCCATCAGGGCGGGGGCAAATCAGCCCCAGCATTTT

j_call: TRBJ2-2
v_call: TRBV20-1
d_call: NA
clone_size: NA
cdr3_aa: CSATTGHRRGTGELFF
cdr3_nt: TGCAGTGCCACAACCGGGCACAGAAGGGGCACCGGGGAGCTGTTTTTT

j_call: TRBJ1-2
v_call: TRBV11-2
d_call: NA
clone_size: many
cdr3_aa: CASSSPIRLNGYTF
cdr3_nt: TGTGCCAGCAGCTCGCCGATCCGTTTGAATGGCTACACCTTC

j_call: TRBJ2-2
v_call: TRBV11-2
d_call: NA
clone_size: many
cdr3_aa: CASSSQGVDTGELFF
cdr3_nt: TGTGCCAGCAGCTCACAGGGCGTCGACACCGGGGAGCTGTTTTTT

j_call: TRBJ2-7
v_call: TRBV11-2
d_call: TRBD2
clone_size: many
cdr3_aa: CASSQGEGPYEQYF
cdr3_nt: TGTGCCAGCAGCCAAGGGGAGGGCCCCTACGAGCAGTACTTC

j_call: TRBJ2-5
v_call: TRBV20-1
d_call: NA
clone_size: many
cdr3_aa: CSARAGETQYF
cdr3_nt: TGCAGTGCTAGGGCGGGAGAGACCCAGTACTTC

j_call: TRBJ1-2
v_call: TRBV28
d_call: NA
clone_size: many
cdr3_aa: CASREGNYGYTF
cdr3_nt: TGTGCCAGCAGAGAAGGGAACTATGGCTACACCTTC

j_call: TRBJ2-7
v_call: TRBV27
d_call: NA
clone_size: NA
cdr3_aa: CASRGFFSGTYEQYF
cdr3_nt: TGTGCCAGCAGGGGGTTTTTTAGCGGAACCTACGAGCAGTACTTC

j_call: TRBJ1-5
v_call: TRBV28
d_call: NA
clone_size: many
cdr3_aa: CASRWTDYSNQPQHF
cdr3_nt: TGTGCCAGCCGTTGGACGGACTATAGCAATCAGCCCCAGCATTTT

j_call: TRBJ1-1
v_call: TRBV29-1
d_call: TRBD1
clone_size: NA
cdr3_aa: CSGQGTVNTEAFF
cdr3_nt: TGCAGCGGACAGGGTACGGTGAACACTGAAGCTTTCTTT

j_call: TRBJ1-2
v_call: TRBV19
d_call: NA
clone_size: few
cdr3_aa: CASSIPGEYGYTF
cdr3_nt: TGTGCCAGTAGTATCCCCGGGGAGTATGGCTACACCTTC

j_call: TRBJ1-6
v_call: TRBV30
d_call: TRBD1
clone_size: many
cdr3_aa: CAWSDGTGFNSPLHF
cdr3_nt: TGTGCCTGGAGTGACGGGACAGGGTTTAATTCACCCCTCCACTTT

j_call: TRBJ1-6
v_call: TRBV28
d_call: TRBD1
clone_size: many
cdr3_aa: CASRGDSNNSPLHF
cdr3_nt: TGTGCCAGCAGGGGGGACAGCAATAATTCACCCCTCCACTTT

j_call: TRBJ1-6
v_call: TRBV20-1
d_call: NA
clone_size: many
cdr3_aa: CSAKAHGISASYNSPLHF
cdr3_nt: TGCAGTGCCAAAGCTCATGGGATAAGCGCCTCCTATAATTCACCCCTCCACTTT

j_call: TRBJ2-7
v_call: TRBV7-7
d_call: TRBD1
clone_size: many
cdr3_aa: CASSADRESYEQYF
cdr3_nt: TGTGCTAGCAGCGCGGACAGGGAATCGTACGAGCAGTACTTC

j_call: TRBJ2-5
v_call: TRBV4-2
d_call: TRBD2
clone_size: NA
cdr3_aa: CASSQVGGGAVETQYF
cdr3_nt: TGTGCCAGCAGCCAAGTGGGCGGGGGGGCCGTAGAGACCCAGTACTTC

j_call: TRBJ2-2
v_call: TRBV4-1
d_call: NA
clone_size: NA
cdr3_aa: CASSPGAWETGELFF
cdr3_nt: TGCGCCAGCAGCCCGGGGGCATGGGAAACCGGGGAGCTGTTTTTT

j_call: TRBJ2-3
v_call: TRBV20-1
d_call: NA
clone_size: many
cdr3_aa: CSATYRSGDTQYF
cdr3_nt: TGCAGTGCTACGTACAGAAGTGGGGATACGCAGTATTTT

j_call: TRBJ2-1
v_call: TRBV24-1
d_call: NA
clone_size: few
cdr3_aa: CATGIGGGEQFF
cdr3_nt: TGTGCCACCGGCATAGGGGGAGGCGAGCAGTTCTTC

j_call: TRBJ2-1
v_call: TRBV12-3/TRBV12-4
d_call: NA
clone_size: many
cdr3_aa: CASSLSLNEQFF
cdr3_nt: TGTGCCAGCAGTTTATCCCTTAATGAGCAGTTCTTC

j_call: TRBJ2-1
v_call: TRBV4-1
d_call: TRBD2
clone_size: few
cdr3_aa: CASSQDPLAAGSYNEQFF
cdr3_nt: TGCGCCAGCAGCCAAGATCCCCTAGCGGCTGGCTCCTACAATGAGCAGTTCTTC

j_call: TRBJ1-2
v_call: TRBV4-2
d_call: NA
clone_size: many
cdr3_aa: CASSQLGPNYGYTF
cdr3_nt: TGTGCCAGCAGCCAGCTGGGGCCTAACTATGGCTACACCTTC

j_call: TRBJ2-1
v_call: TRBV11-3
d_call: TRBD1
clone_size: many
cdr3_aa: CASSLYTGTGDNEQFF
cdr3_nt: TGTGCCAGCAGCTTGTATACCGGGACAGGAGACAATGAGCAGTTCTTC

j_call: TRBJ2-1
v_call: TRBV20-1
d_call: TRBD2
clone_size: many
cdr3_aa: CSAGALAGVYNEQFF
cdr3_nt: TGCAGTGCCGGGGCACTAGCGGGGGTCTACAATGAGCAGTTCTTC

j_call: TRBJ2-1
v_call: TRBV3-1
d_call: NA
clone_size: few
cdr3_aa: CASSQANPARSYNEQFF
cdr3_nt: TGTGCCAGCAGCCAAGCGAATCCGGCGCGCTCCTACAATGAGCAGTTCTTC

j_call: TRBJ1-1
v_call: TRBV6-1
d_call: TRBD1
clone_size: many
cdr3_aa: CASSFRAGGTEAFF
cdr3_nt: TGTGCCAGCAGTTTTAGAGCAGGGGGCACTGAAGCTTTCTTT

j_call: TRBJ2-2
v_call: TRBV19
d_call: NA
clone_size: many
cdr3_aa: CASSRDSNTGELFF
cdr3_nt: TGTGCCAGTAGTAGAGACTCGAACACCGGGGAGCTGTTTTTT

j_call: TRBJ1-2
v_call: TRBV5-1
d_call: TRBD1
clone_size: many
cdr3_aa: CASSFGQGKYGYTF
cdr3_nt: TGCGCCAGCAGCTTCGGACAGGGAAAGTATGGCTACACCTTC

j_call: TRBJ1-2
v_call: TRBV13
d_call: NA
clone_size: few
cdr3_aa: CASSSTDGGNTF
cdr3_nt: TGTGCCAGCAGCTCCACGGACGGAGGGAACACCTTC

j_call: TRBJ2-5
v_call: TRBV6-6
d_call: NA
clone_size: many
cdr3_aa: CASSYAQTDQYF
cdr3_nt: TGTGCCAGCAGTTACGCCCAGACAGACCAGTACTTC

j_call: TRBJ2-1
v_call: TRBV19
d_call: TRBD2
clone_size: many
cdr3_aa: CASSRGVAGGRAYNEQFF
cdr3_nt: TGTGCCAGTAGTAGAGGGGTTGCGGGGGGGCGAGCCTACAATGAGCAGTTCTTC

j_call: TRBJ2-7
v_call: TRBV12-3/TRBV12-4
d_call: NA
clone_size: NA
cdr3_aa: CASSSSVNEQYF
cdr3_nt: TGTGCCAGCAGCTCCTCAGTAAACGAGCAGTACTTC

j_call: TRBJ2-7
v_call: TRBV7-2
d_call: TRBD1
clone_size: NA
cdr3_aa: CASSASGTGGYEQYF
cdr3_nt: TGTGCCAGCAGCGCTAGCGGGACAGGGGGATACGAGCAGTACTTC